This TCR beta chain was identified in a study of cytomegalovirus exposure and HLA in healthy donors. CDR3 length equals 16 residues. Germline CDR1 is LNHDA and CDR2 is SQIVND (reference sequence). Deletions cut 5 bases from V and 3 bases from J, with 17 bases between. A remark on this clone: The antigen is unknown.

The PCR used 60 Vbeta and 13 Jbeta primers. TCRdb keeps only in-frame clones here, not all; method: immunoSEQ multiplex PCR. The sample records approximately 110,000 clones, around 77% being singletons. General study points: An analysis was carried out later, and it reportedly showed fewer N-insertions in an Asian-associated ancestry cluster than the roughly 700-donor mean. It was reported that the classifier diagnosed cytomegalovirus status with high specificity and sensitivity in both the original and validation cohorts. Serostatus for CMV was the only available immune exposure information.

The chain carries TRBV19 and TRBJ2-1; D might be TRBD2 (6 bases). This receptor was obtained from a woman in her thirties or forties in good health and CMV-seropositive. The specimen was PBMCs. The CDR3 nucleotides are TGTGCCAGTAGTCCCGGGACTCTCACCTTCTACAATGAGCAGTTCTTC. Its translation is CASSPGTLTFYNEQFF. The variable domain in full, completed from reference TRBV19 and TRBJ2-1, reads DGGITQSPKYLFRKEGQNVTLSCEQNLNHDAMYWYRQDPGQGLRLIYYSQIVNDFQKGDIAEGYSVSREKKESFPLTVTSAQKNPTAFYLCASSPGTLTFYNEQFFGPGTRLTVL.